The rows below give T cell receptor beta chains drawn from one sample of a study of shared clonotypes between healthy human individuals. The repertoire was sequenced with immunoSEQ multiplex PCR; TCRdb's copy has only in-frame clones and lacks some. The profile shows 550,000 to 850,000 clones, approximately 74% of them singletons. The sequenced material came from memory CD4+ T cells sorted from blood. The receptors originated from a woman aged 25 to 39 in good health. Both conserved end residues are part of each CDR3. The D gene is left open where the match is weak. A clone size is listed for some rows: how often the clone was seen (once, few, many), or a class if it is expanded.

d_call clone_size j_call v_call cdr3_aa cdr3_nt
- once TRBJ1-6 TRBV7-9 CASSLPRKNSPLHF TGTGCCAGCAGCTTACCGCGGAAGAATTCACCCCTCCACTTT
- - TRBJ1-1 TRBV19 CASNDPNTEAFF TGTGCCAGTAATGACCCGAACACTGAAGCTTTCTTT
- - TRBJ1-1 TRBV7-7 CASSPLEGRNTEAFF TGTGCCAGCAGCCCCTTGGAGGGGCGGAACACTGAAGCTTTCTTT
- - TRBJ2-2 TRBV5-1 CASSLGSANTGELFF TGCGCCAGCAGCTTGGGTTCGGCGAACACCGGGGAGCTGTTTTTT
TRBD1 - TRBJ1-2 TRBV6-6 CASSYGDRGHSGYTF TGTGCCAGCAGTTACGGGGACAGGGGGCATAGTGGCTACACCTTC
TRBD2 - TRBJ2-7 TRBV11-3 CASRGGLMREQYF TGTGCCAGCAGGGGAGGGCTTATGCGGGAGCAGTACTTC
- - TRBJ2-7 TRBV15 CATSRDGSQSEQYF TGTGCCACCAGCAGAGATGGGTCGCAATCCGAGCAGTACTTC
TRBD2 - TRBJ2-1 TRBV28 CASYGAGGYNEQFF TGTGCCAGCTATGGGGCGGGAGGGTACAATGAGCAGTTCTTC
- - TRBJ2-3 TRBV19 CASRQSTDTQYF TGTGCCAGTCGACAAAGCACAGATACGCAGTATTTT
- - TRBJ1-2 TRBV6-1 CATRRTDYGYTF TGTGCCACACGCCGGACAGACTATGGCTACACCTTC
- - TRBJ2-6 TRBV9 CASSVAQGTGANVLTF TGTGCCAGCAGCGTAGCTCAGGGGACGGGGGCCAACGTCCTGACTTTC
TRBD1 - TRBJ1-5 TRBV28 CASSKGYRTGGHQPQHF TGTGCCAGCAGTAAGGGTTATCGGACAGGGGGCCATCAGCCCCAGCATTTT
- many TRBJ1-5 TRBV28 CASSFRSGLQPQHF TGTGCCAGCAGTTTTCGTTCCGGTCTTCAGCCCCAGCATTTT
- - TRBJ2-7 TRBV19 CASSIADSPYEQYF TGTGCCAGTAGTATAGCGGACAGCCCCTACGAGCAGTACTTC
- once TRBJ2-1 TRBV5-1 CASSLIVGAGGGNEQFF TGCGCCAGCAGCTTAATCGTTGGGGCTGGGGGAGGCAATGAGCAGTTCTTC
- many TRBJ2-4 TRBV14 CASSQRLQGENIQYF TGTGCCAGCAGCCAGAGGTTACAGGGTGAAAACATTCAGTACTTC
- - TRBJ1-5 TRBV4-1 CASSQGTGRQPQHF TGCGCCAGCAGCCAAGGCACCGGGAGGCAGCCCCAGCATTTT
- few TRBJ2-1 TRBV4-1 CASSQGWQRGNEQFF TGCGCCAGCAGCCAAGGATGGCAACGGGGTAATGAGCAGTTCTTC
- - TRBJ2-4 TRBV6-1 CASSSPGGKNIQYF TGTGCCAGCAGTTCCCCCGGCGGGAAAAACATTCAGTACTTC
TRBD2 - TRBJ2-1 TRBV6-5 CASSYSSSGYNEQFF TGTGCCAGCAGTTACTCGTCTAGCGGTTACAATGAGCAGTTCTTC
TRBD2 - TRBJ2-7 TRBV6-5 CASRTSSGLVEQYF TGTGCCAGCAGAACTTCTAGCGGGTTAGTCGAGCAGTACTTC
TRBD1 - TRBJ1-1 TRBV5-1 CASSWDRGLNTEAFF TGCGCCAGCAGTTGGGACAGGGGCCTGAACACTGAAGCTTTCTTT
- - TRBJ2-3 TRBV7-2 CASSLGERYRTDTQYF TGTGCCAGCAGCTTAGGTGAGCGGTATCGCACAGATACGCAGTATTTT
TRBD1 few TRBJ1-1 TRBV25-1 CASRWTGGAGTEAFF TGTGCCAGCAGGTGGACAGGGGGCGCCGGAACTGAAGCTTTCTTT
- - TRBJ1-3 TRBV18 CASSPPTGTLGNTIYF TGTGCCAGCTCACCACCGACCGGCACACTTGGAAACACCATATATTTT
TRBD1 - TRBJ2-7 TRBV11-2 CASSREGTGLEQYF TGTGCCAGCAGCCGAGAAGGGACAGGGCTCGAGCAGTACTTC
- - TRBJ2-7 TRBV10-3 CAISYDSYEQYF TGTGCCATCAGTTACGATTCCTACGAGCAGTACTTC
- - TRBJ2-7 TRBV28 CANRRLRVHEQYF TGTGCCAACCGACGCCTACGGGTCCACGAGCAGTACTTC
- - TRBJ2-3 TRBV5-1 CASSLMGEIDTQYF TGCGCCAGCAGCTTGATGGGGGAGATAGATACGCAGTATTTT
TRBD1 - TRBJ1-2 TRBV27 CASSRDRGGGYGYTF TGTGCCAGCAGCCGGGACAGGGGAGGAGGGTATGGCTACACCTTC
TRBD2 - TRBJ2-3 TRBV28 CATGLAGDTQYF TGTGCCACCGGACTAGCTGGGGATACGCAGTATTTT